This T cell receptor beta chain was captured by sequencing in a study of T cell changes during pregnancy in multiple sclerosis. TCRdb's copy holds only in-frame clones and misses some; the assay was immunoSEQ multiplex PCR. Among more than 70,000 clones listed, less than 95% were seen once. Trimming took off 7 bases at V and 11 bases at J, with 14 bases between the two ends. Germline-derived CDR1 and CDR2 are DFQATT and SNEGSKA (reference sequence). The CDR3 contains 10 residues. The chain recombines TRBV20-1 with TRBJ1-1, with D hard to call. The clonotype comes from a female donor with multiple sclerosis, enrolled in a pregnancy study. The sample here was peripheral blood, taken before pregnancy. The CDR3 spells CSVRLNAAFF. The CDR3 DNA reads as TGCAGTGTTAGGCTAAACGCGGCTTTCTTT.